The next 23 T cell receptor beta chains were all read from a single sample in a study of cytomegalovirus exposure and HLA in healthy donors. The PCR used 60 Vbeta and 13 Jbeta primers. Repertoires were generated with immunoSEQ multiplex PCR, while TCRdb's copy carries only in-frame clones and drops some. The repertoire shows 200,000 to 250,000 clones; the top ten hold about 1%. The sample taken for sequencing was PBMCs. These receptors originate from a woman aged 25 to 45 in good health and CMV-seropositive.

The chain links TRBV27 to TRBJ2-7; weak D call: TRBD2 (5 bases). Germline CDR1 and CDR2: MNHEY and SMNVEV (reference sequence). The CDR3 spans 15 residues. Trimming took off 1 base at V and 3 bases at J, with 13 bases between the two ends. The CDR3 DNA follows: TGTGCCAGCAGTTTATTGGGGTCGAGGGACTACGAGCAGTACTTC. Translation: CASSLLGSRDYEQYF.

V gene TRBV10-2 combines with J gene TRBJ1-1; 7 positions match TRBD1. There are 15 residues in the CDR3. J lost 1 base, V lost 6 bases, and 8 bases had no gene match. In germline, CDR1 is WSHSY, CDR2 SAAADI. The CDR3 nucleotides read TGCGCCAGCAGAAGATCCGGGACAGCGAACACTGAAGCTTTCTTT. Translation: CASRRSGTANTEAFF.

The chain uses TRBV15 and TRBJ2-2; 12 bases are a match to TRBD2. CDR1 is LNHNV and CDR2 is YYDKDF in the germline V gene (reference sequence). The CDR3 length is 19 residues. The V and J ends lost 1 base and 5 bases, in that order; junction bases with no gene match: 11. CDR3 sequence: CATSRGASGRALGTGELFF. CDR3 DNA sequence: TGTGCCACCAGCAGAGGGGCTAGCGGGAGGGCCCTCGGTACCGGGGAGCTGTTTTTT.

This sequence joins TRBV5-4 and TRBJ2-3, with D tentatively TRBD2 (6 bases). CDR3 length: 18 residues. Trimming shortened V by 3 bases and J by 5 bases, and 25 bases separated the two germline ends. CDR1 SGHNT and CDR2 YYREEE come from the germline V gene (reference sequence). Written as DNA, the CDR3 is TGTGCCAGCAGCTGGAGGGAGGTGGCGGGCCTTAGGGTAGATACGCAGTATTTT. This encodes CASSWREVAGLRVDTQYF.

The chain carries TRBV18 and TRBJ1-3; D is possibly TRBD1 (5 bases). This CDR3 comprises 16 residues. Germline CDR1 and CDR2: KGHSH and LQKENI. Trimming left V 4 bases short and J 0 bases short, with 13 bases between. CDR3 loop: CASSLVDSSSGNTIYF. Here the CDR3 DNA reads TGTGCCAGCTCACTCGTCGACAGCAGCTCTGGAAACACCATATATTTT.

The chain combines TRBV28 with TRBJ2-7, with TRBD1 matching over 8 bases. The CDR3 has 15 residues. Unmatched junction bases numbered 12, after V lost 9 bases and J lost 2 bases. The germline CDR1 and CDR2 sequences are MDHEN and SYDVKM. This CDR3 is CASFTSGTGAYEQYF. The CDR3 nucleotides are TGTGCCAGTTTTACTTCCGGGACAGGAGCCTACGAGCAGTACTTC.

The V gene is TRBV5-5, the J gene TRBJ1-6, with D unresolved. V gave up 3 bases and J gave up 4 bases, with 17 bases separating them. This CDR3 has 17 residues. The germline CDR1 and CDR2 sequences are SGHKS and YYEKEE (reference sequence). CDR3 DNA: TGTGCCAGCAGCTCAGACGCCGGACTGAGTTATAATTCACCCCTCCACTTT. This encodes CASSSDAGLSYNSPLHF.

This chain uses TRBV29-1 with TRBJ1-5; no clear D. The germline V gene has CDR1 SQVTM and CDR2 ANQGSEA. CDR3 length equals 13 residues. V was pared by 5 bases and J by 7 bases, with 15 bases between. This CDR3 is CSVRGSDGQPQHF. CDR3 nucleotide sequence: TGCAGCGTTCGAGGATCCGATGGACAGCCCCAGCATTTT.

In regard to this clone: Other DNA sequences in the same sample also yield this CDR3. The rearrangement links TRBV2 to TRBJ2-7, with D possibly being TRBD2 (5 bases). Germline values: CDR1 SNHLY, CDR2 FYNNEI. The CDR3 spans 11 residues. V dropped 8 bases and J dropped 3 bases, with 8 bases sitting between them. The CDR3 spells CASSRGYEQYF. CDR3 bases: TGTGCCAGCTCACGGGGCTACGAGCAGTACTTC.

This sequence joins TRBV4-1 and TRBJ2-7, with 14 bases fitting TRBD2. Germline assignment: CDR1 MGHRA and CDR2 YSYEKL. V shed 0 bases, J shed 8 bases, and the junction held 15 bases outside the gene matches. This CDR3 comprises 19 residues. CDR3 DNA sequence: TGCGCCAGCAGCCAAGATAACCCCGCCTGGACTAGCGGGAGGTACCAGCAGTACTTC. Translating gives CASSQDNPAWTSGRYQQYF.

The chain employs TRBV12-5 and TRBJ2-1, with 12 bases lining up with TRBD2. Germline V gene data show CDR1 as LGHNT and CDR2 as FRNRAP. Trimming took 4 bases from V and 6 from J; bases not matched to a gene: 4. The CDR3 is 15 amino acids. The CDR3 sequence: CASGSGLAGPNEQFF. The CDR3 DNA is TGTGCTAGTGGTTCCGGACTAGCGGGGCCCAATGAGCAGTTCTTC.

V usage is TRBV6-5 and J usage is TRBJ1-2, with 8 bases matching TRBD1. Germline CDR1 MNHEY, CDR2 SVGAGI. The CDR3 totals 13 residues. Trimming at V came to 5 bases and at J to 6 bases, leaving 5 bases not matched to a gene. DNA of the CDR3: TGTGCCAGCAGTCCCCAGGGGGCACATGGCTACACCTTC. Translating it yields CASSPQGAHGYTF.

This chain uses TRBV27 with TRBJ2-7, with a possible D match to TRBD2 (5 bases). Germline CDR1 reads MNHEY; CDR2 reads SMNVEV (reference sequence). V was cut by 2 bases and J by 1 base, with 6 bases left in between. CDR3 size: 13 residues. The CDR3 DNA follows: TGTGCCAGCAGTTTAAGCGGTTCCTACGAGCAGTACTTC. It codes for CASSLSGSYEQYF.

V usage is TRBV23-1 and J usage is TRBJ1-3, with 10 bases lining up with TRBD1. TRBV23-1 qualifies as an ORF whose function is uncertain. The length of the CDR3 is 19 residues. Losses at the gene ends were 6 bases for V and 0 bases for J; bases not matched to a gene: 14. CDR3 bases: TGCGCCAGCAGAGTCCCGGGACAGGGGCCCCGCGGCTCTGGAAACACCATATATTTT. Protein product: CASRVPGQGPRGSGNTIYF.

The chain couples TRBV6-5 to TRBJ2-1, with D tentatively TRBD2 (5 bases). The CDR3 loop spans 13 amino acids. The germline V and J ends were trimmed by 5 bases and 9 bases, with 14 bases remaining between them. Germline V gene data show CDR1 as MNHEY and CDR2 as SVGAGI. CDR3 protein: CASSITGKGEQFF. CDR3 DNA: TGTGCCAGCAGTATAACGGGGAAAGGTGAGCAGTTCTTC.

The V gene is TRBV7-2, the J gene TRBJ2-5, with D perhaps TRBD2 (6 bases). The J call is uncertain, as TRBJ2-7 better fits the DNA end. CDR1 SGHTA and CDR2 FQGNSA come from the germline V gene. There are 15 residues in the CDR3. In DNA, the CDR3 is TGTGCCAGCAGCGGAGGGACTCGCACCACCTACGAGCAGTACTTC. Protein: CASSGGTRTTYEQYF.

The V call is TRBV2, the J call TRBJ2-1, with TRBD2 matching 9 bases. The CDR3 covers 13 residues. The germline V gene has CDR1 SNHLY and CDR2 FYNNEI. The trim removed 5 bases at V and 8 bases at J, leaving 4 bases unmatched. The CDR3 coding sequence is TGTGCCAGCAGTCGGACTAGCGACCATGAGCAGTTCTTC. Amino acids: CASSRTSDHEQFF.

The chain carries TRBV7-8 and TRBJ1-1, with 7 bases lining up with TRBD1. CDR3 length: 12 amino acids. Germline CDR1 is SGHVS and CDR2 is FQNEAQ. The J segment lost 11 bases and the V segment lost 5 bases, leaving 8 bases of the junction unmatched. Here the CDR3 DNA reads TGTGCCAGCAGCCCCCCAGGGGGAATCGCTTTCTTT. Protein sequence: CASSPPGGIAFF.

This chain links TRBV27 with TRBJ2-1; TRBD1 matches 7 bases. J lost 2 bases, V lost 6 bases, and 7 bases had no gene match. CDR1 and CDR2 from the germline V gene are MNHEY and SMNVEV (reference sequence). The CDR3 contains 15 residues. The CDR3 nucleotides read TGTGCCAGCAGAAACAGGGGCTACCCCTACAATGAGCAGTTCTTC. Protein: CASRNRGYPYNEQFF.

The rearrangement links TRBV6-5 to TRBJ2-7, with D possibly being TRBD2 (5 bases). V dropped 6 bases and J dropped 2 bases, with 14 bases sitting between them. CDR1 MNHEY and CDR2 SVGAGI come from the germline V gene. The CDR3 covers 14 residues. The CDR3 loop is CASSRYTGTYEQYF. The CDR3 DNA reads TGTGCCAGCAGCCGATACACGGGGACCTACGAGCAGTACTTC.

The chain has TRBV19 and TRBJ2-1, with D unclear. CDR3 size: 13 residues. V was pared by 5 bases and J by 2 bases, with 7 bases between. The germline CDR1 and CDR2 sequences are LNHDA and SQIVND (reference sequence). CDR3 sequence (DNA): TGTGCCAGTAGTTGGCCAACCTACAATGAGCAGTTCTTC. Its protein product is CASSWPTYNEQFF. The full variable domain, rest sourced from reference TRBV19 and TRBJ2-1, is DGGITQSPKYLFRKEGQNVTLSCEQNLNHDAMYWYRQDPGQGLRLIYYSQIVNDFQKGDIAEGYSVSREKKESFPLTVTSAQKNPTAFYLCASSWPTYNEQFFGPGTRLTVL.

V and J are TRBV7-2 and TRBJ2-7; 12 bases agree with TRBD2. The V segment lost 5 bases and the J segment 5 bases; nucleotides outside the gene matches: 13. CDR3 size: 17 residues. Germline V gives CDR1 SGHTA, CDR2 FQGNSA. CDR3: CASSGQALAGGPNEQYF. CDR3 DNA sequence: TGTGCCAGCAGCGGTCAGGCTCTAGCGGGGGGGCCGAACGAGCAGTACTTC.

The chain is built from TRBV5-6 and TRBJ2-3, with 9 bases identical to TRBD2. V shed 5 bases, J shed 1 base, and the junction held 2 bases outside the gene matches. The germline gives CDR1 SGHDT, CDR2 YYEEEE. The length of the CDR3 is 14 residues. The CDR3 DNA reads TGTGCCAGCAGGAAGCGGGGGGGCACAGATACGCAGTATTTT. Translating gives CASRKRGGTDTQYF.